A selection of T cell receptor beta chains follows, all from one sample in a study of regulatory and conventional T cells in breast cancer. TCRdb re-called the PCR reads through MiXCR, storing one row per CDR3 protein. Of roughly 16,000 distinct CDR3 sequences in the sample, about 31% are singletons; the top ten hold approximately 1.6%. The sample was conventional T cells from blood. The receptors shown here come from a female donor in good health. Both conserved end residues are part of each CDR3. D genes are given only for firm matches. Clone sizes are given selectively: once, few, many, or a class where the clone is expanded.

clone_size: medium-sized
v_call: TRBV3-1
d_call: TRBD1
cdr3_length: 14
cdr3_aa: CASSQTGADQPQHF

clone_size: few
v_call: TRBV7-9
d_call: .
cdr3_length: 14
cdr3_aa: CASSLTLAGNEQFF

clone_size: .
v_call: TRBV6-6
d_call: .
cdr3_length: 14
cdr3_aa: CASSGQGRNQPQHF

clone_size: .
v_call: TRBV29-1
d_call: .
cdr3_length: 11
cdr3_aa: CSVAQPDTQYF

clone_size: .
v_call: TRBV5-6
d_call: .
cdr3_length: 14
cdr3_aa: CAGSLRAGTDTQYF

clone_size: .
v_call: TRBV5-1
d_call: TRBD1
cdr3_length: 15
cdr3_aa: CASSLLQGVNNEQFF

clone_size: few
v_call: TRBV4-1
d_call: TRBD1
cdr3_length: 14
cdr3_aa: CASSLQGANTEAFF

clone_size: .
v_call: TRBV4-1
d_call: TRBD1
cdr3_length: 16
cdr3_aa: CASSQPTGVPNYGYTF

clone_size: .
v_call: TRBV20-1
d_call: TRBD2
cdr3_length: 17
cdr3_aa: CSAREFGGTSRYNEQFF

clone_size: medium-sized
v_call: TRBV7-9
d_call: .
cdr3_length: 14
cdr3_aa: CASSLPPENYGYTF

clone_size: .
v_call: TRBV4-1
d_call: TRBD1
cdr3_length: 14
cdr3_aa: CASSQPGGYNEQFF

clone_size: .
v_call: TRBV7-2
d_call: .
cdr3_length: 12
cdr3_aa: CASSPRGETQYF

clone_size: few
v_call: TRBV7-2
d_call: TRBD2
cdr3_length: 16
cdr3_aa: CASSLAGGGGGDTQYF

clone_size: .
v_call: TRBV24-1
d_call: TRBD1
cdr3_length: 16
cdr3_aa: CATSDTGGSGSTVASF

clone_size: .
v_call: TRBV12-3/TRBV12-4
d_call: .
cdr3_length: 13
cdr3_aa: CAGSLNLQETQYF

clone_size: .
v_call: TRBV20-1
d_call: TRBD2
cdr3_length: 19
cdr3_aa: CSADSGTSGDLSSYNEQFF

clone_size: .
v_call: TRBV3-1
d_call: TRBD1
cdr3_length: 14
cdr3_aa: CASSRGQGIYEQYF

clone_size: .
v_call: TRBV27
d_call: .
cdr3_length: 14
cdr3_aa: CASSLRQANQPQHF

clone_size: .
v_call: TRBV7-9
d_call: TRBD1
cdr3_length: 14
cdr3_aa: CASSLGGGNTEAFF

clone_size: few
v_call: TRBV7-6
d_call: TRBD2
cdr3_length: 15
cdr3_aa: CASSLPLGGGETQYF

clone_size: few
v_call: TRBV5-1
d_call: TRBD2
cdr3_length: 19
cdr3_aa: CASSLAPRLAGGSTDTQYF

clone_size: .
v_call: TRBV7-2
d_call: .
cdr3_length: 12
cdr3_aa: CASSYRADTQYF

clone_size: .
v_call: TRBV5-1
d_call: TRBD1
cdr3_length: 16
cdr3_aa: CASSPGQGASSYGYTF

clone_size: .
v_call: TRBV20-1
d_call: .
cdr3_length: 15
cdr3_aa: CSARDLGVDGGELFF

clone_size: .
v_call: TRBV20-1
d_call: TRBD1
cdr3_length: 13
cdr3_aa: CSARVVSGTGQHF

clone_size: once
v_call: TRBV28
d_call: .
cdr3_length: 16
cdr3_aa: CASSFPGALNTYEQYF

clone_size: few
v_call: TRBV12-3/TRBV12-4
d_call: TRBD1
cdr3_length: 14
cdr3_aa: CASNGQALNTEAFF

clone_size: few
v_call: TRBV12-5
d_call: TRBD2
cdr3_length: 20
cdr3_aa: CASGYFSGSGGARSTGELFF

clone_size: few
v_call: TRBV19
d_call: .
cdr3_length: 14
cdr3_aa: CASSTQVANYGYTF

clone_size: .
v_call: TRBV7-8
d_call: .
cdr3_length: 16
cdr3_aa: CASSLTTTTNTGELFF

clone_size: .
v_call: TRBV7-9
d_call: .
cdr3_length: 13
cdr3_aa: CASSLWLQETQYF

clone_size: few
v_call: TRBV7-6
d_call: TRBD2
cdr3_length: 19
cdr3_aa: CASSFRARWTSESTDTQYF

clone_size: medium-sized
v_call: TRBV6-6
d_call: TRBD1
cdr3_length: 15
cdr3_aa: CASSSSAGGITEAFF

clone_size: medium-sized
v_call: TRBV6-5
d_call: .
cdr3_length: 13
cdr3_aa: CASSYSRADTQYF

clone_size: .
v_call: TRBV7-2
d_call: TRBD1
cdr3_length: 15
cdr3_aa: CASSLVGGSSTEAFF

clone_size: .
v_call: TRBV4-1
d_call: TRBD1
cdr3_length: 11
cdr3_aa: CASKAGGGYTF

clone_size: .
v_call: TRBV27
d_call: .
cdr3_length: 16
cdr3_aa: CASSTPLASKGNEQFF

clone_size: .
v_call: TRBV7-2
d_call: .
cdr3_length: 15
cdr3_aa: CASSVGATMGYEQYF

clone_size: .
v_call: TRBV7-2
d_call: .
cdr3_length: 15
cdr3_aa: CASSLATGPNTEAFF

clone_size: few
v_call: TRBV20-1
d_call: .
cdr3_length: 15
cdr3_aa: CSARGRLRNTGELFF

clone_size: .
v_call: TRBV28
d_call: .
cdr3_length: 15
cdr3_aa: CASSLQGTTNEKLFF

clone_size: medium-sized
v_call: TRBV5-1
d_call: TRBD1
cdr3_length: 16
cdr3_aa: CASSLAGTGDTGELFF

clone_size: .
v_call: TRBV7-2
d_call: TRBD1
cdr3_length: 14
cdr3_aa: CASSLQGAPYEQYF

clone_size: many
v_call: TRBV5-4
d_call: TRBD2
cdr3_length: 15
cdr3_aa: CASRRAGGRTDTQYF

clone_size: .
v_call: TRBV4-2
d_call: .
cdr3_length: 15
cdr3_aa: CASSPEVRANYGYTF

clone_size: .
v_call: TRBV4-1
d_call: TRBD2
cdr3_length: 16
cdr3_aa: CASSQGLGLAEYEQYF

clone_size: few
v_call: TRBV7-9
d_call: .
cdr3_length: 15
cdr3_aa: CASTLSNSEGSPLHF

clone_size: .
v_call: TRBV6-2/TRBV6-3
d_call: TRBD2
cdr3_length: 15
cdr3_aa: CASQGLAGSQETQYF

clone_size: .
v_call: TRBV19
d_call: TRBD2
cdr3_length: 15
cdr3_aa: CASRTAGREGETQYF

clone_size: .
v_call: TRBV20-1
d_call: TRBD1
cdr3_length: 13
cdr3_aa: CSARDTGGFRAFF

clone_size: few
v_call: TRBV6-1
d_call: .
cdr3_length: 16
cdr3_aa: CASSPSVSSGANVLTF

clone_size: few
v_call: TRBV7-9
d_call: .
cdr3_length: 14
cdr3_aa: CASSLDGGSNEQFF

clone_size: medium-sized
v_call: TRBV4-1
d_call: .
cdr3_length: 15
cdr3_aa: CASSQGLRRSSGYTF

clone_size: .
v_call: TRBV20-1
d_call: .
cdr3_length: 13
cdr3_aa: CSAGRGSSYEQYF

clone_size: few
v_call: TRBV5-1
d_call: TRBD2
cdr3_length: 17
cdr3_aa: CASSTGLAGGVNNEQFF

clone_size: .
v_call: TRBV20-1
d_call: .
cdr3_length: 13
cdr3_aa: CSAGVDSTDTQYF

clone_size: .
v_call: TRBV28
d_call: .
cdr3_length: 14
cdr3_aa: CASSLAGTYYEQYF

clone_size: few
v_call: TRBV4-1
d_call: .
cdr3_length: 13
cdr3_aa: CASSPAAQETQYF

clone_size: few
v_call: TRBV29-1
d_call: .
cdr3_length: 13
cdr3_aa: CSVDPPGAGEAFF

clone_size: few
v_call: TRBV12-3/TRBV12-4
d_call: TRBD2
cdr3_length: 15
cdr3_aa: CASSFSGGAANEQFF